A single sample gave rise to the 18 T cell receptor beta chains below, sequenced in a study of T cell repertoires in aging, cancer and after chemotherapy. The template was genomic DNA from peripheral blood, not RNA. Multiplex touch-down PCR with TRB-A/B primers amplified rearranged V-D-J TRB sequences. TCRdb reprocessed the multiplex PCR reads via MiXCR and lists one record per CDR3 protein. Found here are over 1,000 distinct CDR3 sequences, roughly 89% of them singletons; the top ten hold about 4.2%. Sequencing used blood. The receptors come from a human donor with a solid tumor.

In this sample, this clonotype turned up a few times. The chain uses TRBV29-1 and TRBJ2-7; TRBD1 matches 11 bases. Germline trimming cut 6 bases from V and 6 bases from J; bases unmatched to any gene: 7. The germline CDR1 and CDR2 sequences are SQVTM and ANQGSEA. CDR3 length: 13 amino acids. The CDR3 DNA sequence: TGCAGCGTATCGGACAGGGGGCATGGCGAGCAGTACTTC. Translated: CSVSDRGHGEQYF.

This chain joins TRBV6-2 or TRBV6-3 and TRBJ2-7; D might be TRBD2 (6 bases). The V end was cut by 6 bases, the J end by 7 bases, with 19 bases between. Germline V gene data show CDR1 as MNHEY and CDR2 as SVGEGT. CDR3 length equals 14 residues. The CDR3 reads CASSNLAEKGEQYF. CDR3 nucleotides: TGTGCCAGCAGCAACTTAGCGGAGAAAGGGGAGCAGTACTTC.

The chain joins TRBV5-6 to TRBJ2-5; a possible D gene is TRBD1 (5 bases). The CDR3 consists of 15 residues. Trimming cost V 1 base and J 2 bases, with 12 bases left between them. CDR1 SGHDT and CDR2 YYEEEE come from the germline V gene. The CDR3 spells CASSLPGRTQETQYF. CDR3 bases: TGTGCCAGCAGCTTGCCTGGACGGACACAAGAGACCCAGTACTTC.

The chain has TRBV11-2 and TRBJ2-5, with D uncertain. Trimming removed 1 base from V and 5 bases from J, with 11 bases in between. The V gene's germline CDR1 is SGHAT and CDR2 FQNNGV. This CDR3 spans 14 amino acids. Here the CDR3 DNA reads TGTGCCAGCAGCTTAGTATTTGGGCGGGAGACCCAGTACTTC. It translates to CASSLVFGRETQYF.

This rearrangement joins TRBV5-1 to TRBJ1-3; D gene ambiguous. From germline, CDR1 is SGHRS and CDR2 YFSETQ. The CDR3 consists of 15 residues. Trimming removed 6 bases from V and 1 base from J, with 14 bases in between. The CDR3 DNA is TGCGCCAGCAAAGTGGGAAGCCCGTCTGGAAACACCATATATTTT. Translated, it gives CASKVGSPSGNTIYF. Looking up the rest from reference TRBV5-1 and TRBJ1-3 gives the full variable domain: KAGVTQTPRYLIKTRGQQVTLSCSPISGHRSVSWYQQTPGQGLQFLFEYFSETQRNKGNFPGRFSGRQFSNSRSEMNVSTLELGDSALYLCASKVGSPSGNTIYFGEGSWLTVV.

The rearrangement links TRBV7-2 to TRBJ2-1, with D possibly TRBD1 on 6 matching bases. The CDR3 contains 15 residues. Per the germline V gene, CDR1 is SGHTA and CDR2 is FQGNSA. Trimming took 4 bases from V and 0 from J, leaving 10 bases between them. As DNA, the CDR3 is TGTGCCAGCAGCTCCTCCAGGGGCTCCTACAATGAGCAGTTCTTC. It yields the protein CASSSSRGSYNEQFF.

V gene TRBV20-1 combines with J gene TRBJ2-3; D gene ambiguous. The CDR3 spans 11 residues. The germline gives CDR1 DFQATT, CDR2 SNEGSKA (reference sequence). The germline V and J ends were trimmed by 3 bases and 5 bases, with 6 bases remaining between them. CDR3 sequence reads: CSASMGDTQYF. The CDR3, as DNA: TGCAGTGCTAGCATGGGAGATACGCAGTATTTT.

The V call is TRBV29-1, the J call TRBJ2-7; no firm D call. Trimming stripped 3 bases from V and 1 base from J, with 10 bases between. Germline lookup yields CDR1 SQVTM and CDR2 ANQGSEA. This CDR3 is built from 13 residues. CDR3 DNA: TGCAGCGTTGATCTCCAGCTTTCCTACGAGCAGTACTTC. Amino acids: CSVDLQLSYEQYF.

This sequence joins TRBV6-5 and TRBJ1-3; D remains unclear. CDR1 is MNHEY, CDR2 SVGAGI, per germline. The CDR3 extends over 16 amino acids. Trimming shortened V by 6 bases and J by 0 bases, and 15 bases separated the two germline ends. The chain's CDR3 is CASSPSWRSSGNTIYF. The CDR3 nucleotides read TGTGCCAGCAGCCCCTCGTGGAGGAGCTCTGGAAACACCATATATTTT.

V gene TRBV6-5 combines with J gene TRBJ2-7, with 8 bases aligning to TRBD1. From germline, CDR1 is MNHEY and CDR2 SVGAGI. The CDR3 is made up of 15 amino acids. V lost 6 bases to trimming and J lost 2 bases; unmatched junction nucleotides: 9. CDR3 nucleotides: TGTGCCAGCAGACTAAAGACAGGGGTAACCTACGAGCAGTACTTC. It translates to CASRLKTGVTYEQYF.

The gene calls are TRBV7-2 and TRBJ2-3; TRBD2 is a possible D gene (5 bases). Trimming shortened V by 0 bases and J by 1 base, and 11 bases separated the two germline ends. CDR1 is SGHTA and CDR2 is FQGNSA in the germline V gene. The CDR3 consists of 16 residues. This chain's CDR3 is CASSLAMLAGTDTQYF. Written as DNA, the CDR3 is TGTGCCAGCAGCTTAGCGATGCTAGCCGGCACAGATACGCAGTATTTT. Filled out from reference TRBV7-2 and TRBJ2-3, the complete variable domain reads GAGVSQSPSNKVTEKGKDVELRCDPISGHTALYWYRQSLGQGLEFLIYFQGNSAPDKSGLPSDRFSAERTGGSVSTLTIQRTQQEDSAVYLCASSLAMLAGTDTQYFGPGTRLTVL.

Here the CDR3 DNA reads TGTGCCTGGAGTGTAAGGGCTAGCCCCAGCTCCTACGAGCAGTACTTC. It yields the protein CAWSVRASPSSYEQYF. This sequence joins TRBV30 and TRBJ2-7, with D possibly TRBD2 on 5 matching bases. V was shortened by 0 bases and J by 0 bases, with 15 bases between the two germline ends. Germline CDR1 is GTSNPN and CDR2 is SVGIG (reference sequence). CDR3 size: 16 residues.

The chain employs TRBV19 and TRBJ2-7; D might be TRBD1 (5 bases). Germline loops: CDR1 LNHDA, CDR2 SQIVND (reference sequence). The V end lost 1 base, the J end lost 6 bases, and 16 bases lay between the germline ends. The CDR3 covers 15 residues. The DNA for the CDR3 is TGTGCCAGTAGTATAGTTCGGACACTTCTAGGCGAGCAGTACTTC. Its protein product is CASSIVRTLLGEQYF.

The rearrangement uses TRBV14 and TRBJ1-4, with D unresolved. Trimming took 1 base from V and 4 from J, leaving 13 bases between them. The V gene's germline CDR1 is SGHDN and CDR2 FVKESK. The CDR3 is made up of 16 amino acids. The CDR3 DNA reads as TGTGCCAGCAGCCAAGGCAGAACGTTCCATAATGAAAAACTGTTTTTT. This gives the protein CASSQGRTFHNEKLFF.

This chain joins TRBV27 and TRBJ1-2, with a tentative D call TRBD1 (5 bases). Germline V CDR1 and CDR2: MNHEY, SMNVEV (reference sequence). Trimming pared 6 bases from V and 7 bases from J, leaving 18 bases between. CDR3 length: 14 residues. Here the CDR3 DNA reads TGTGCCAGCAGAGGGGCAGGCGCAACCCCTGGCTACACCTTC. Translation gives CASRGAGATPGYTF.

The chain couples TRBV7-6 to TRBJ1-5; 7 bases map to TRBD1. With 3 bases clipped from V and 4 bases from J, the junction kept 6 bases outside the gene matches. Germline-derived CDR1 and CDR2 are SGHVS and FNYEAQ. The CDR3 is made up of 15 amino acids. CDR3 DNA: TGTGCCAGCAGCTTGAGACAGGGCGCAAATCAGCCCCAGCATTTT. It translates to CASSLRQGANQPQHF.

V is TRBV12-3 or TRBV12-4 and J is TRBJ1-2; 8 bases are shared with TRBD1. The CDR3 length is 17 residues. The V segment lost 0 bases and the J segment 0 bases; nucleotides outside the gene matches: 6. DNA of the CDR3: TGTGCCAGCAGTTTAGCAGGACAGGGCGCGCCTAACTATGGCTACACCTTC. Its translation is CASSLAGQGAPNYGYTF.

The chain links TRBV4-3 to TRBJ1-1, with D perhaps matching TRBD1 (5 bases). CDR3 length equals 15 residues. V shed 0 bases and J shed 4 bases, with 12 bases lying between them. Germline assignment: CDR1 LGHNA and CDR2 YSLEER. CDR3 sequence (DNA): TGCGCCAGCAGCCAAGATAGTTTTGGGGGCACTGAAGCTTTCTTT. It encodes CASSQDSFGGTEAFF.